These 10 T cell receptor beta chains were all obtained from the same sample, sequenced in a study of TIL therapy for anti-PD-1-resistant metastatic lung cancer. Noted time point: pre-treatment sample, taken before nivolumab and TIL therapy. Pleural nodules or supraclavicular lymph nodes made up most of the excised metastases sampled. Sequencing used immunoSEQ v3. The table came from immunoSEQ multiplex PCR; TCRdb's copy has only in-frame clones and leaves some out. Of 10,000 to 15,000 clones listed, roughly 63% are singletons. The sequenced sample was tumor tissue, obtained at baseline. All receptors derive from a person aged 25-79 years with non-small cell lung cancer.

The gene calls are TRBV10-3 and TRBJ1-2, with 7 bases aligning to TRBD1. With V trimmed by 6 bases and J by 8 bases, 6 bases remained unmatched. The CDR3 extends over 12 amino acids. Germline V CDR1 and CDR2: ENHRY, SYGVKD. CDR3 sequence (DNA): TGTGCCATCAGGGGGACAGACGGGGGCTACACCTTC. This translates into CAIRGTDGGYTF.

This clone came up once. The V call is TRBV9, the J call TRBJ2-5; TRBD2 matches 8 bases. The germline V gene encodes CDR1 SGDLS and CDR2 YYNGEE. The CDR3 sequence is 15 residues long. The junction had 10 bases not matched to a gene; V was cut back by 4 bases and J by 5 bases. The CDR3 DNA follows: TGTGCCAGCAGCTTCGAAGCGGGAGAGGGTGAGACCCAGTACTTC. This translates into CASSFEAGEGETQYF.

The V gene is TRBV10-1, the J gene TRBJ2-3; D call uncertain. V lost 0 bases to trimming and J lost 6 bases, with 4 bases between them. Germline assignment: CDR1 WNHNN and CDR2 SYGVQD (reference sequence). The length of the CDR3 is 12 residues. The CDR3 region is CASSESLDTQYF. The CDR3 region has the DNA TGCGCCAGCAGTGAGTCTCTGGATACGCAGTATTTT.

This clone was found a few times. This CDR3 reads CASSPGGGYGYTF. The CDR3 DNA reads as TGTGCCAGCAGTCCGGGGGGGGGTTATGGCTACACCTTC. The chain joins TRBV12-3 or TRBV12-4 to TRBJ1-2, with D perhaps TRBD1 (5 bases). This CDR3 spans 13 amino acids. Trimming removed 5 bases from V and 5 bases from J, with 12 bases in between.

The CDR3 coding sequence is TGTGCCAGTAGAGCCCAGGGCTCTAATGAAAAACTGTTTTTT. Translation gives CASRAQGSNEKLFF. The chain couples TRBV19 to TRBJ1-4; maybe TRBD1 (5 bases). V lost 6 bases, J lost 3 bases, and 11 bases lay in between. Germline values: CDR1 LNHDA, CDR2 SQIVND (reference sequence). The length of the CDR3 is 14 residues.

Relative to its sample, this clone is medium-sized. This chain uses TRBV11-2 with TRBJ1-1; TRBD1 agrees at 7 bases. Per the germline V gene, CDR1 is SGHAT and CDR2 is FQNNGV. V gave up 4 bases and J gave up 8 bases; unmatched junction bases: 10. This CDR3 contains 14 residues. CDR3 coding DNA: TGTGCCAGCAGCTCGCGAGACAGGGCGGGAGAAGCTTTCTTT. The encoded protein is CASSSRDRAGEAFF.

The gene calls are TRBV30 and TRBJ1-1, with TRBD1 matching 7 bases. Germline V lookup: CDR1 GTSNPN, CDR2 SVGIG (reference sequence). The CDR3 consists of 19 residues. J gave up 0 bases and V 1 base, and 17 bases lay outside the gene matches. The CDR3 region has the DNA TGTGCCTGGAGTGAGAGGGAGGGACAGAGCAGCGGCATGAACACTGAAGCTTTCTTT. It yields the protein CAWSEREGQSSGMNTEAFF.

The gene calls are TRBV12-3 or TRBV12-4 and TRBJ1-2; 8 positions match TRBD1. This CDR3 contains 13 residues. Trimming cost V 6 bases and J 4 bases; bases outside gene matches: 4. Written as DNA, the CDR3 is TGTGCCAGCAGCTCCGACAGGGGCTATGGCTACACCTTC. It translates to CASSSDRGYGYTF.

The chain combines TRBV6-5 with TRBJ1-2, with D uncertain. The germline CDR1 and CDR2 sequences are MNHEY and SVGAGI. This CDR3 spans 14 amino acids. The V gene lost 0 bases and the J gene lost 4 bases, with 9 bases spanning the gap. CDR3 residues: CASSYSAALYGYTF. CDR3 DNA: TGTGCCAGCAGTTACTCCGCTGCCCTCTATGGCTACACCTTC.

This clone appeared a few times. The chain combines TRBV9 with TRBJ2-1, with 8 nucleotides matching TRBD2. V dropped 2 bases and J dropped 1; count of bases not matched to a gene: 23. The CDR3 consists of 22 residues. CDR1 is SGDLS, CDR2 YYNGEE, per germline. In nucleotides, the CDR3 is TGTGCCAGCAGCGTCCCCCTTGATGAGCGGGAGTGTCTAGAATCGTCCTACAATGAGCAGTTCTTC. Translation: CASSVPLDERECLESSYNEQFF.